The entry below gives a single T cell receptor (beta chain) sequence along with its context. The sample originates from a study of T cells after posttransplantation cyclophosphamide. Trimming removed 3 bases from V and 2 bases from J; junction bases left unmatched: 10. This CDR3 has 17 amino acids. The germline gives CDR1 SGHTA, CDR2 FQGNSA. Sequencing was performed with immunoSEQ multiplex PCR; in TCRdb, only in-frame clones are kept and a portion is missing. Of 9,700 or so clones in the sample, roughly 98% were seen once. The naive gate required viable CD3+CD4+ or CD3+CD8+ cells with CCR7+CD45RA+CD45RO-CD95-CD27+CD28+ phenotype.

Sequenced input: naive CD4+ T cells sorted from PBMCs. This sequence was found in a woman in her sixties in good health, CMV-negative, and a related stem cell transplant donor. This chain connects TRBV7-2 to TRBJ2-7; the match to TRBD2 covers 10 bases. The CDR3 loop is CASSFHETSGLAYEQYF. As DNA, the CDR3 is TGTGCCAGCAGCTTCCATGAGACTAGCGGGTTAGCCTACGAGCAGTACTTC.